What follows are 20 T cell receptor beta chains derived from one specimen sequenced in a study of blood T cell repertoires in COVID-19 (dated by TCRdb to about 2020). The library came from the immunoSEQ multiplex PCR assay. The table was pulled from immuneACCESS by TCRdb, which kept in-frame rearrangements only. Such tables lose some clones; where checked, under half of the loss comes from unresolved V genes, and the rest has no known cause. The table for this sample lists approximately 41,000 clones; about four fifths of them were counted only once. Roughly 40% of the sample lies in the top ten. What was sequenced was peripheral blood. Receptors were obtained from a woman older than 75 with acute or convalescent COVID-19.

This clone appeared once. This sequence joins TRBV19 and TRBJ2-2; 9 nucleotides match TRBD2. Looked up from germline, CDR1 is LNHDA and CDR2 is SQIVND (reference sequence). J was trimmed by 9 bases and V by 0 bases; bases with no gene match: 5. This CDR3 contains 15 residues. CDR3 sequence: CASSIDLAGIRELFF. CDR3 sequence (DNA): TGTGCCAGTAGTATAGATCTAGCGGGGATCAGGGAGCTGTTTTTT.

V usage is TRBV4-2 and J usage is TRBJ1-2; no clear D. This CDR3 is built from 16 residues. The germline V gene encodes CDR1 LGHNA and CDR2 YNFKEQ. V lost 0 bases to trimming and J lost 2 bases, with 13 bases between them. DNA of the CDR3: TGTGCCAGCAGCCAAGATCCGAACAGAATCAACTATGGCTACACCTTC. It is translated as CASSQDPNRINYGYTF.

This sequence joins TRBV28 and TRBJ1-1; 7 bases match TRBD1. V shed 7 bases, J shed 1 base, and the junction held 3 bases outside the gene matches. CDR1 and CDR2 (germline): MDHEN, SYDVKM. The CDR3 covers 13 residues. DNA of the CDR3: TGTGCCAGCATACAGGGGAAGAACACTGAAGCTTTCTTT. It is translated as CASIQGKNTEAFF. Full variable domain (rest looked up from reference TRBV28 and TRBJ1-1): DVKVTQSSRYLVKRTGEKVFLECVQDMDHENMFWYRQDPGLGLRLIYFSYDVKMKEKGDIPEGYSVSREKKERFSLILESASTNQTSMYLCASIQGKNTEAFFGQGTRLTVV.

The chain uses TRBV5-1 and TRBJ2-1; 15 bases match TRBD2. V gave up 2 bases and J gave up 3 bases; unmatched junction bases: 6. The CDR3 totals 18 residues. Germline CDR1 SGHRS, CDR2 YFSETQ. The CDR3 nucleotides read TGCGCCAGCAGCTTTGGACTAGCGGGGGGGCCGCGCTACAATGAGCAGTTCTTC. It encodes CASSFGLAGGPRYNEQFF.

The CDR3, as DNA: TGTGCCAGCAGCTCCCCAGGGCTCTCTGGAAACACCATATATTTT. It is translated as CASSSPGLSGNTIYF. The rearrangement links TRBV5-6 to TRBJ1-3; possible D gene TRBD1, 5 bases. Germline CDR1 is SGHDT and CDR2 is YYEEEE. V shed 3 bases and J shed 0 bases, with 10 bases lying between them. The CDR3 totals 15 residues.

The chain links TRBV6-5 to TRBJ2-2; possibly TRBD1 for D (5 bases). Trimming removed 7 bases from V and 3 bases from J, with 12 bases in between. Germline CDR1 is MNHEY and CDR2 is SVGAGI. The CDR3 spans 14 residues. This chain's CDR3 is CASMHRYYTGELFF. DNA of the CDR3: TGTGCCAGCATGCACAGGTACTACACCGGGGAGCTGTTTTTT.

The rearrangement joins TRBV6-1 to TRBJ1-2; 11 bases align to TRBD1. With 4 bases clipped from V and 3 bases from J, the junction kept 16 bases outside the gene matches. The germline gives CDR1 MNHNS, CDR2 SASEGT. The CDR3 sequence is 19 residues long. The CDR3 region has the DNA TGTGCCAGCAGTGCAATTTTGGGGACAGGGGGAAGAGGGTACTATGGCTACACCTTC. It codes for CASSAILGTGGRGYYGYTF.

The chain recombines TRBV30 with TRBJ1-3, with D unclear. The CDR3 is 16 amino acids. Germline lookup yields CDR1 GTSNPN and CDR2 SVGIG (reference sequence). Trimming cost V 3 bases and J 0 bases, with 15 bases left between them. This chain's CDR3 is CAWRGLGRNSGNTIYF. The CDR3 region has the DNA TGTGCCTGGAGAGGTTTGGGCCGAAACTCTGGAAACACCATATATTTT.

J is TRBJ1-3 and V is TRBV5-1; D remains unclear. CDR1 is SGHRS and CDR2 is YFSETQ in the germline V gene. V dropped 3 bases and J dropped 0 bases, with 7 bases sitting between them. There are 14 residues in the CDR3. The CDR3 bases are TGCGCCAGCAGCTCCACGGGCTCTGGAAACACCATATATTTT. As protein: CASSSTGSGNTIYF.

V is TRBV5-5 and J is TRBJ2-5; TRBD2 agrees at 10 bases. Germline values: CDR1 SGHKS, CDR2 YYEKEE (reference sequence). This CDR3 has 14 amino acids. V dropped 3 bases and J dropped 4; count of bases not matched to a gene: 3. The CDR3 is CASSSSGGRETQYF. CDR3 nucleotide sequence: TGTGCCAGCAGCTCTAGCGGGGGCAGAGAGACCCAGTACTTC.

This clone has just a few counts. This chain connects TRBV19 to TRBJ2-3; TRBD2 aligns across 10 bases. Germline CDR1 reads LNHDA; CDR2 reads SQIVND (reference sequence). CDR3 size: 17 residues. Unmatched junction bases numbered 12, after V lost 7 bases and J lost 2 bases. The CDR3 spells CASKKGRTSGLTDTQYF. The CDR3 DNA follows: TGTGCCAGTAAGAAGGGGCGGACTAGCGGCCTCACAGATACGCAGTATTTT.

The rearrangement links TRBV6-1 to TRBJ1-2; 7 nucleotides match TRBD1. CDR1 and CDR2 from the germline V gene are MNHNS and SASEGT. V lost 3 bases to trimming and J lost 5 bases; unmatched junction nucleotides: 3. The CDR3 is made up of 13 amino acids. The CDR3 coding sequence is TGTGCCAGCAGTGAGAACAGGGGTTATGGCTACACCTTC. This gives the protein CASSENRGYGYTF.

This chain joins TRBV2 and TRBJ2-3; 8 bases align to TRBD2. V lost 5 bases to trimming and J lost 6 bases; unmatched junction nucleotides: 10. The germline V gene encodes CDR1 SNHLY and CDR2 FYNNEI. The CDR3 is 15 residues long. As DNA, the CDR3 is TGTGCCAGCAGTCGAGAGCGGGGGAGTTCTGATACGCAGTATTTT. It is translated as CASSRERGSSDTQYF.

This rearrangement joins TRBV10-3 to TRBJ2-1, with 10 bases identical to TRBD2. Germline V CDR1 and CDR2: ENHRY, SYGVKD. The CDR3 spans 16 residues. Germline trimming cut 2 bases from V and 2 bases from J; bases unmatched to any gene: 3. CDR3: CAISETSGVPYNEQFF. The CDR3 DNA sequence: TGTGCCATCAGTGAGACTAGCGGGGTTCCCTACAATGAGCAGTTCTTC.

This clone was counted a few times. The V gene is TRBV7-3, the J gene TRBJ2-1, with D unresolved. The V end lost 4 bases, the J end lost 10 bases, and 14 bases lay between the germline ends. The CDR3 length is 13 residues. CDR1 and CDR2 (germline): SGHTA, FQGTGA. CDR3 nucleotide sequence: TGTGCCAGCAGCTCCCACCCGGCAGGCGAGCAGTTCTTC. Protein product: CASSSHPAGEQFF.

The CDR3 coding sequence is TGTGCCACCAGCCGTCCGGGACAGGGGAGAGAGACCCAGTACTTC. Amino acid sequence: CATSRPGQGRETQYF. The chain links TRBV15 to TRBJ2-5; 10 nucleotides match TRBD1. The V segment lost 5 bases and the J segment 4 bases; nucleotides outside the gene matches: 7. The CDR3 is 15 residues long. Germline V gene lookup returns CDR1 LNHNV and CDR2 YYDKDF (reference sequence).

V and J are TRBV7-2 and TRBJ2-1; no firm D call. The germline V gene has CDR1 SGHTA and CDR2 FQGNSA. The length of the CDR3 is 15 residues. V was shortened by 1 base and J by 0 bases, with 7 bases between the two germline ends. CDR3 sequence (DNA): TGTGCCAGCAGCTTAGTTTCTTCCTCCTACAATGAGCAGTTCTTC. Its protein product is CASSLVSSSYNEQFF.

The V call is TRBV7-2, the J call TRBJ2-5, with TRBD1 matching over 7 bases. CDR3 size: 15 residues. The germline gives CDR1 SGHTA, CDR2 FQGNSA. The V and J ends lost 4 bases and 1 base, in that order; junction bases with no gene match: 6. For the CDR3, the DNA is TGTGCCAGCAGCTCGAAGACAGGGATCCAAGAGACCCAGTACTTC. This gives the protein CASSSKTGIQETQYF. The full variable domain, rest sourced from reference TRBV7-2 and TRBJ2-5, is GAGVSQSPSNKVTEKGKDVELRCDPISGHTALYWYRQSLGQGLEFLIYFQGNSAPDKSGLPSDRFSAERTGGSVSTLTIQRTQQEDSAVYLCASSSKTGIQETQYFGPGTRLLVL.

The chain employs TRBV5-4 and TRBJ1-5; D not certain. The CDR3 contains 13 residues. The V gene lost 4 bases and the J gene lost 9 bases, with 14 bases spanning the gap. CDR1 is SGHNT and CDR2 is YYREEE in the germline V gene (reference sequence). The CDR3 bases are TGTGCCAGCAGCCACGATCAGGAGGGGCCCCAGCATTTT. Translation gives CASSHDQEGPQHF. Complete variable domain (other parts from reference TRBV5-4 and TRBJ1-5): ETGVTQSPTHLIKTRGQQVTLRCSSQSGHNTVSWYQQALGQGPQFIFQYYREEENGRGNFPPRFSGLQFPNYSSELNVNALELDDSALYLCASSHDQEGPQHFGDGTRLSIL.

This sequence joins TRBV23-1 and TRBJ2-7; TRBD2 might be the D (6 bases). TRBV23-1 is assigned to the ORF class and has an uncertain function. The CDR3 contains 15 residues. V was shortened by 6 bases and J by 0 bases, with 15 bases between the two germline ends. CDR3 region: CASSPIAVLSYEQYF. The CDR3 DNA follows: TGCGCCAGCAGCCCCATAGCGGTACTCTCCTACGAGCAGTACTTC.